The rows below give T cell receptor beta chains drawn from one sample of a study of radiation and T cells in renal cell carcinoma. Only in-frame clones appear in the TCRdb table, and some are missing; sequencing was by immunoSEQ multiplex PCR. The sample lists 120,000 or so clones; approximately 90% were seen once. Sample: blood, taken from a patient whose treatment included radiotherapy and nephrectomy. These receptors were collected from a woman in her 70s with renal cell carcinoma. The CDR3 runs from the conserved cysteine through the conserved F or W. Fields, in order: CDR3 protein, CDR3 DNA, clone size, J gene, V gene, D gene. D genes are given only for firm matches. Clone size is not always given. Where it is, it says once, few, many or a class for expanded clones.

CASSPGGAGSYEQYF	TGTGCCAGCAGTCCAGGGGGCGCGGGCTCCTACGAGCAGTACTTC	once	TRBJ2-7	TRBV28	TRBD1
CASSLESRTEAFF	TGTGCCAGCAGCTTAGAGAGCAGGACTGAAGCTTTCTTT	.	TRBJ1-1	TRBV11-2	.
CASSEQGRGTEAFF	TGTGCCAGCAGTGAACAGGGCCGCGGCACTGAAGCTTTCTTT	.	TRBJ1-1	TRBV2	.
CACTVGSPLHF	TGTGCCTGTACCGTGGGTTCACCCCTCCACTTT	.	TRBJ1-6	TRBV30	.
CASSSRAGAANTGELFF	TGTGCCAGCAGCTCTCGAGCGGGGGCCGCGAACACCGGGGAGCTGTTTTTT	.	TRBJ2-2	TRBV7-8	TRBD2
CASSSRFPGETQYF	TGTGCCAGCAGCTCCCGATTTCCCGGTGAGACCCAGTACTTC	.	TRBJ2-5	TRBV7-8	.
CASSRTGGISPLHF	TGTGCCAGCAGCCGGACAGGGGGAATCTCACCCCTCCACTTT	once	TRBJ1-6	TRBV5-6	TRBD1
CSAPGQGGYEQYF	TGCAGCGCCCCGGGACAGGGAGGGTACGAGCAGTACTTC	.	TRBJ2-7	TRBV29-1	TRBD1
CASSATTTNEQYF	TGTGCCAGCAGTGCGACCACTACTAACGAGCAGTACTTC	.	TRBJ2-7	TRBV28	.
CASSQGQGSNQPQHF	TGCGCCAGCAGCCAAGGACAGGGTAGCAATCAGCCCCAGCATTTT	.	TRBJ1-5	TRBV4-3	TRBD1
CASSLSASGGASDTQYF	TGTGCCAGCAGCTTATCAGCTAGCGGGGGGGCCTCAGATACGCAGTATTTT	.	TRBJ2-3	TRBV7-9	TRBD2
CASSMTTGTNNEQFF	TGTGCCAGTAGTATGACAACCGGGACAAATAATGAGCAGTTCTTC	.	TRBJ2-1	TRBV19	.
CASSLVQGDGELFF	TGTGCCAGCAGCTTAGTCCAGGGCGACGGGGAGCTGTTTTTT	.	TRBJ2-2	TRBV11-3	.
CASSLGASGVNTGELFF	TGTGCCAGCAGCTTGGGGGCTAGCGGGGTGAACACCGGGGAGCTGTTTTTT	.	TRBJ2-2	TRBV5-4	TRBD2
CASSGSGAPPYNEQFF	TGTGCCAGTAGTGGGAGCGGGGCCCCCCCCTACAATGAGCAGTTCTTC	once	TRBJ2-1	TRBV19	TRBD2
CASSEHSGGTYEQYF	TGTGCCAGCAGTGAACACAGCGGGGGGACTTACGAGCAGTACTTC	.	TRBJ2-7	TRBV2	TRBD2
CASSPPSGGYGNNEQFF	TGTGCCAGCAGTCCCCCGTCGGGAGGGTACGGGAACAATGAGCAGTTCTTC	.	TRBJ2-1	TRBV27	TRBD2
CASSLGEAYGYTF	TGTGCCAGCAGCTTAGGGGAGGCCTATGGCTACACCTTC	.	TRBJ1-2	TRBV7-8	.
CSALFSGYTF	TGCAGTGCTCTTTTCTCCGGCTACACCTTC	.	TRBJ1-2	TRBV20-1	.
CASRRDGSYNSPLHF	TGCGCCAGCAGGCGGGACGGCTCCTATAATTCACCCCTCCACTTT	.	TRBJ1-6	TRBV5-1	.
CASIPTGGSEKLFF	TGTGCCAGCATCCCGACTGGGGGGAGTGAAAAACTGTTTTTT	.	TRBJ1-4	TRBV6-6	.
CASSESRQGFNQPQHF	TGTGCCAGCAGTGAATCCCGGCAGGGTTTCAATCAGCCCCAGCATTTT	.	TRBJ1-5	TRBV25-1	.
CASSPIMNTEAFF	TGTGCCAGCAGCCCGATTATGAACACTGAAGCTTTCTTT	few	TRBJ1-1	TRBV7-2	.
CASSPLGESTDTQYF	TGTGCCAGCAGTCCTCTAGGCGAGAGCACAGATACGCAGTATTTT	.	TRBJ2-3	TRBV11-2	.
CASSFEGGQETQYF	TGTGCCAGCAGCTTTGAGGGGGGTCAAGAGACCCAGTACTTC	.	TRBJ2-5	TRBV7-9	.
CASSQDTGNTGELFF	TGCGCCAGCAGCCAAGATACAGGGAACACCGGGGAGCTGTTTTTT	.	TRBJ2-2	TRBV4-3	.
CASSQDLRREMGNQPQHF	TGCGCCAGCAGCCAAGACCTAAGGAGGGAGATGGGCAATCAGCCCCAGCATTTT	.	TRBJ1-5	TRBV4-3	.
CASSLAARNSYNEQFF	TGCGCCAGCAGCTTGGCCGCCAGAAACTCCTACAATGAGCAGTTCTTC	.	TRBJ2-1	TRBV5-1	.
CASSQSGLGLETQYF	TGCGCCAGCAGCCAATCCGGACTAGGCCTCGAGACCCAGTACTTC	.	TRBJ2-5	TRBV4-3	TRBD2
CASSPGRGSGNTIYF	TGCGCCAGCTCACCGGGACGGGGATCTGGAAACACCATATATTTT	.	TRBJ1-3	TRBV5-1	.
CASSESRQAGVTGELFF	TGTGCCAGCAGTGAATCCCGCCAAGCGGGGGTCACCGGGGAGCTGTTTTTT	.	TRBJ2-2	TRBV6-1	TRBD2